Listed here is a single T cell receptor (beta chain). Its antigen is not identified. It was with 60 Vbeta and 13 Jbeta primers that the PCR ran. The method was immunoSEQ multiplex PCR; TCRdb's version includes in-frame clones alone and lacks a portion of them. Among about 110,000 clones, roughly 82% were seen once, and the ten largest hold less than 3.5%. This specimen belongs to a study of cytomegalovirus exposure and HLA in healthy donors. Overall study: Around 78 million unique TCRs, all from HLA-typed donors, were included in an early release of the data. Whole-study findings and limits: Donors were assumed by presence/absence analyses to have roughly uniform sequencing depth. A list of 150 or so TCR beta chains associated with cytomegalovirus was given. Associated with HLA alleles at 0.05 false discovery rate in a later analysis were 16,951 TCR beta sequences.

The CDR3 sequence is 12 residues long. The V gene lost 7 bases and the J gene lost 5 bases, with 12 bases spanning the gap. Germline CDR1 and CDR2: SQVTM and ANQGSEA. Material for sequencing was PBMCs. This rearrangement joins TRBV29-1 to TRBJ2-4; D is possibly TRBD1 (5 bases). This receptor was taken from a man aged 30 to 45 in good health and CMV-seropositive. The CDR3 protein is CSASARENIQYF. The DNA of the CDR3 is TGCAGCGCTTCCGCCAGGGAAAACATTCAGTACTTC.